These 24 T cell receptor beta chains came from one sample sequenced in a study of regulatory T cells in long-lasting Graves disease. The time point was: newly diagnosed GD, antithyroid drugs for less than 3 months. From RNA extracted from PBMCs, the TCR library was made. Building of the TCR beta libraries involved iRepertoire HTBI primers and Arm-PCR of CDR3 regions. One entry per CDR3 protein, called by TCRdb with MiXCR from the multiplex PCR reads. The sample holds 360,000 or so distinct CDR3 sequences, approximately 12% seen once. These sequences were also reported in another study, on T cells in Graves' hyperthyroidism and ophthalmopathy.

The specimen was peripheral blood mononuclear cells (PBMCs), collected at new diagnosis, from a patient treated with antithyroid drugs. The receptors derive from a woman between 18 and 30 years old with Graves disease.

Ten or more counts support this clonotype. The chain has TRBV7-9 and TRBJ1-2; no reliable D call. The CDR3 consists of 12 residues. V was pared by 0 bases and J by 9 bases, with 8 bases between. Germline CDR1 SEHNR, CDR2 FQNEAQ (reference sequence). The CDR3 DNA is TGTGCCAGCAGCTTAGCCACGTTTAGCTACACCTTC. Translated, it gives CASSLATFSYTF.

This clonotype was observed many times. V and J are TRBV13 and TRBJ2-7, with TRBD1 matching 12 bases. The CDR3 runs to 16 residues. Trimming at V came to 5 bases and at J to 4 bases, leaving 9 bases not matched to a gene. Per the germline V gene, CDR1 is PRHDT and CDR2 is FYEKMQ (reference sequence). The CDR3 reads CASSQGGQGASYEQYF. DNA for the CDR3: TGTGCCAGCAGCCAAGGGGGACAGGGGGCGAGTTACGAGCAGTACTTC.

This clonotype was observed a handful of times. The rearrangement links TRBV4-1 to TRBJ1-2; tentative D call: TRBD1 (6 bases). This CDR3 has 17 residues. Trimming shortened V by 0 bases and J by 4 bases, and 18 bases separated the two germline ends. Germline V gives CDR1 MGHRA, CDR2 YSYEKL. The CDR3: CASSQDRSAGVGYGYTF. The CDR3, as DNA: TGCGCCAGCAGCCAAGATAGAAGCGCAGGGGTAGGCTATGGCTACACCTTC.

This clonotype came up many times. The V gene is TRBV7-2, the J gene TRBJ2-3; D might be TRBD1 (5 bases). The V gene's germline CDR1 is SGHTA and CDR2 FQGNSA. Trimming took 1 base from V and 1 from J, leaving 9 bases between them. This CDR3 is built from 15 residues. CDR3: CASSLEVQGTDTQYF. CDR3 DNA sequence: TGTGCCAGCAGCTTAGAGGTACAGGGCACAGATACGCAGTATTTT.

This clonotype has a count of ten or more. The chain employs TRBV6-2 or TRBV6-3 and TRBJ2-5, with D hard to call. CDR1 is MNHEY, CDR2 SVGEGT, per germline. The CDR3 runs 13 residues. V was shortened by 0 bases and J by 7 bases, with 9 bases between the two germline ends. The DNA for the CDR3 is TGTGCCAGCAGTTACTCGGGATCACGGACCCAGTACTTC. It yields the protein CASSYSGSRTQYF.

This clonotype appeared many times. The chain carries TRBV7-6 and TRBJ2-7, with 10 bases fitting TRBD2. From germline, CDR1 is SGHVS and CDR2 FNYEAQ. The CDR3 runs to 14 residues. V was pared by 4 bases and J by 3 bases, with 3 bases of the junction left unmatched. CDR3 in DNA: TGTGCCAGCAGCTGGGCTAGCGGGAGCTACGAGCAGTACTTC. This sequence encodes CASSWASGSYEQYF.

This clonotype was picked up many times. CDR3 amino acids: CASSLKENTGELFF. The CDR3, as DNA: TGTGCCAGCAGCCTCAAAGAGAACACCGGGGAGCTGTTTTTT. This chain joins TRBV14 and TRBJ2-2; D gene unclear. CDR1 and CDR2 from the germline V gene are SGHDN and FVKESK. This CDR3 contains 14 residues. Trimming stripped 4 bases from V and 1 base from J, with 7 bases between.

This clonotype came up many times. For the CDR3, the DNA is TGTGCCAGCAGTATCCCTAGCGGCCAGTACAATGAGCAGTTCTTC. Its protein product is CASSIPSGQYNEQFF. The rearrangement uses TRBV6-1 and TRBJ2-1; TRBD2 aligns across 7 bases. J gave up 4 bases and V 5 bases, and 8 bases lay outside the gene matches. The germline gives CDR1 MNHNS, CDR2 SASEGT. CDR3 length: 15 residues.

In this sample, this clonotype turned up many times. The chain employs TRBV5-1 and TRBJ1-2; D remains unclear. V was pared by 5 bases and J by 4 bases, with 12 bases between. This CDR3 is 13 amino acids long. Germline V gives CDR1 SGHRS, CDR2 YFSETQ. CDR3 DNA: TGCGCCAGCAGGCAGGTTGGAATCTATGGCTACACCTTC. Translating it yields CASRQVGIYGYTF. The full variable domain, in which reference TRBV5-1 and TRBJ1-2 provide the parts outside the CDR3, is KAGVTQTPRYLIKTRGQQVTLSCSPISGHRSVSWYQQTPGQGLQFLFEYFSETQRNKGNFPGRFSGRQFSNSRSEMNVSTLELGDSALYLCASRQVGIYGYTFGSGTRLTVV.

At least ten counts were recorded for this clonotype. V and J are TRBV20-1 and TRBJ1-5; the D gene is possibly TRBD1 (5 bases). V shed 6 bases and J shed 5 bases, with 14 bases lying between them. Germline CDR1 reads DFQATT; CDR2 reads SNEGSKA (reference sequence). This CDR3 spans 13 amino acids. The CDR3 DNA follows: TGCAGTGCGACGGGCAGGGCGGATCAGCCCCAGCATTTT. Its protein product is CSATGRADQPQHF.

Ten or more counts support this clonotype. The chain has TRBV6-5 and TRBJ2-1, with D uncertain. The CDR3 loop spans 13 amino acids. Germline values: CDR1 MNHEY, CDR2 SVGAGI. Trimming took 0 bases from V and 3 from J, leaving 3 bases between them. CDR3 in amino acids: CASSYSDYNEQFF. The DNA of the CDR3 is TGTGCCAGCAGTTACTCCGACTACAATGAGCAGTTCTTC.

There are many counts of this clonotype. The CDR3 loop reads CASSLTGRDGYTF. CDR3 nucleotides: TGTGCCAGCAGTTTGACCGGGAGAGATGGCTACACCTTC. V gene TRBV28 combines with J gene TRBJ1-2; no clear D. The V and J ends lost 3 bases and 6 bases respectively, with 11 bases between them. The CDR3 is 13 amino acids. Germline CDR1 MDHEN, CDR2 SYDVKM.

This clonotype was seen repeatedly, ten times or more. The genes are TRBV5-8 and TRBJ2-3, with 7 bases fitting TRBD1. V dropped 0 bases and J dropped 3; count of bases not matched to a gene: 4. Germline loops: CDR1 SGHTS, CDR2 YDEGEE. The CDR3 runs to 15 residues. Written as DNA, the CDR3 is TGTGCCAGCAGCTTGGGAACGACAGGGACAGATACGCAGTATTTT. It is translated as CASSLGTTGTDTQYF.

The CDR3 loop reads CASSRTSLESDTQYF. In DNA, the CDR3 is TGTGCCAGCAGTCGAACTAGTCTGGAGTCAGATACGCAGTATTTT. The genes are TRBV27 and TRBJ2-3; tentative D call: TRBD2 (5 bases). Germline CDR1 reads MNHEY; CDR2 reads SMNVEV (reference sequence). Between the trimmed V and J ends, which lost 5 bases and 4 bases, there was a span of 16 bases. The CDR3 contains 15 residues.

In its sample, this clonotype was seen many times. The V gene is TRBV27, the J gene TRBJ1-2, with D maybe TRBD1 (6 bases). Germline V CDR1 and CDR2: MNHEY, SMNVEV (reference sequence). V gave up 2 bases and J gave up 8 bases, with 24 bases separating them. This CDR3 is 17 amino acids long. The CDR3 coding sequence is TGTGCCAGCAGTTTAACGGGGGGACATGGGTCCTTTCGGGGCTACACCTTC. It encodes CASSLTGGHGSFRGYTF.

This clonotype was picked up many times. The V and J genes are TRBV12-3 or TRBV12-4 and TRBJ1-1; 7 nucleotides align to TRBD1. Trimming took 6 bases from V and 6 from J; bases not matched to a gene: 16. The CDR3 has 16 residues. The CDR3 DNA sequence: TGTGCCAGCAGCCCTTGGGGGCCAGGGGGGAGCGCTGAAGCTTTCTTT. Residues: CASSPWGPGGSAEAFF.

This clonotype was seen many times. J is TRBJ1-1 and V is TRBV20-1; no clear D gene. The CDR3 runs to 12 residues. V dropped 1 base and J dropped 5 bases, with 8 bases sitting between them. The germline V gene encodes CDR1 DFQATT and CDR2 SNEGSKA (reference sequence). The CDR3 here is CSARGAWTEAFF. CDR3 bases: TGCAGTGCTAGAGGGGCGTGGACTGAAGCTTTCTTT.

This rearrangement joins TRBV7-2 to TRBJ1-2, with no clear D. Germline CDR1 is SGHTA and CDR2 is FQGNSA. V was shortened by 5 bases and J by 6 bases, with 19 bases between the two germline ends. The CDR3 length is 15 residues. This CDR3 reads CASSPSSHAVDGYTF. Here the CDR3 DNA reads TGTGCCAGCAGCCCGTCTAGCCACGCGGTCGATGGCTACACCTTC.

In this sample, this clonotype turned up many times. The rearrangement links TRBV28 to TRBJ1-1; no reliable D call. Trimming took off 2 bases at V and 5 bases at J, with 6 bases between the two ends. Germline V gene lookup returns CDR1 MDHEN and CDR2 SYDVKM. The CDR3 contains 12 residues. The CDR3 DNA reads as TGTGCCAGCAGTTTACAGACGACTGAAGCTTTCTTT. This translates into CASSLQTTEAFF.

Many counts were recorded for this clonotype. V gene TRBV28 combines with J gene TRBJ2-7; tentative D call: TRBD1 (6 bases). V lost 4 bases and J lost 0, with 7 bases in between. There are 13 residues in the CDR3. Germline CDR1 is MDHEN and CDR2 is SYDVKM. The CDR3, as DNA: TGTGCCAGCAGTTCCAGGGGCTCCTACGAGCAGTACTTC. This sequence encodes CASSSRGSYEQYF.

As to this clonotype: A far larger clone is off by one base, so a read error is likely. The chain links TRBV11-2 to TRBJ1-2, with D possibly being TRBD1 (6 bases). Germline CDR1 reads SGHAT; CDR2 reads FQNNGV. Trimming pared 5 bases from V and 7 bases from J, leaving 14 bases between. The CDR3 runs to 13 residues. The CDR3: CASSPVTGLGYTF. The CDR3 coding sequence is TGTGCCAGCAGCCCCGTTACAGGGCTTGGCTACACCTTC.

A remark on this clonotype: Given a far larger clone just one base away, this is likely a sequencing read error. This chain joins TRBV6-1 and TRBJ2-5; 9 nucleotides align to TRBD1. The CDR3 is made up of 14 amino acids. Germline loops: CDR1 MNHNS, CDR2 SASEGT. Trimming removed 6 bases from V and 3 bases from J; junction bases left unmatched: 5. In DNA, the CDR3 is TGTGCCAGCAGGGGAGACAGGGGGGAAGAGACCCAGTACTTC. It codes for CASRGDRGEETQYF.

Worth noting for this clonotype: This could be a read error, since a much larger clone is one nucleotide away. CDR3 bases: TGTGCCAGCAGCTACGCCCTGGGCGGTCTGGGGGTTACGCAGTATTTT. Translation: CASSYALGGLGVTQYF. The chain combines TRBV7-9 with TRBJ2-3; the D call may be TRBD1 or TRBD2 (5 bases each). The CDR3 is 16 residues long. The V and J ends lost 4 bases and 8 bases respectively, with 22 bases between them. CDR1 and CDR2 (germline): SEHNR, FQNEAQ (reference sequence).

In regard to this clonotype: This may come from a read error, since a much larger clone is one base off. The gene calls are TRBV20-1 and TRBJ2-1; 7 bases align to TRBD2. Germline-derived CDR1 and CDR2 are DFQATT and SNEGSKA (reference sequence). This CDR3 spans 13 amino acids. V lost 4 bases, J lost 6 bases, and 6 bases stayed unmatched. CDR3 protein: CSAIQGGSNEQFF. CDR3 coding DNA: TGCAGTGCTATTCAGGGAGGGAGCAATGAGCAGTTCTTC.